This entry is about one TCR beta chain. Its antigen is unidentified. These data belong to a study of CD8 T cells in ankylosing spondylitis. V was clipped by 3 bases and J by 2 bases, with 11 bases between them. Germline V gives CDR1 PRHDT, CDR2 FYEKMQ (reference sequence). This CDR3 has 14 amino acids. In making TCR beta libraries, quantitative 5'-RACE with molecular barcodes was used. MiXCR, applied by TCRdb to the 5' RACE reads, yields one record per CDR3 protein. Altogether 200,000 to 300,000 distinct CDR3 sequences are present, 7.5% to 9% being singletons, with the ten largest covering 6.8%. General study findings and limits: Earlier reports found some motif variants in synovial fluid and blood in reactive arthritis. Significant enrichment of disease-linked clones was reported in matched ankylosing spondylitis synovial fluid.

The sample taken for sequencing was blood, either unsorted or a sorted T cell fraction (not recorded which). This clonotype was sampled from a male donor with ankylosing spondylitis or in good health (not recorded which). This chain links TRBV13 with TRBJ2-7, with no clear D. CDR3 in DNA: TGTGCCAGCAGCTTGATTGCAACCACCTACGAGCAGTACTTC. Protein sequence: CASSLIATTYEQYF.